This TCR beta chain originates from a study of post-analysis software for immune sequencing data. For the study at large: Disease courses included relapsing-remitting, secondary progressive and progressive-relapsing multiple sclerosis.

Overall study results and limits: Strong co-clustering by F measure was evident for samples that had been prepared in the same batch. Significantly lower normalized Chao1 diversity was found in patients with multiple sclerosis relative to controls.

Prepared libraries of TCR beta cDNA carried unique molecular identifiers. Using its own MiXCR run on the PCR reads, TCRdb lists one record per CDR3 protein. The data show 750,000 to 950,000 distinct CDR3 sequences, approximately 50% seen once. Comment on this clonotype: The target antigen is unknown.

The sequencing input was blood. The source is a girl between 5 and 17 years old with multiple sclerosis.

Here the CDR3 DNA reads TGTGCCAGCAGCGTAGGGGGGGCCCTCTCCTACGAGCAGTACTTC. Residues: CASSVGGALSYEQYF. The chain joins TRBV9 to TRBJ2-7, with D possibly being TRBD1 or TRBD2 (6 bases each). The CDR3 consists of 15 residues. From germline, CDR1 is SGDLS and CDR2 YYNGEE. V was clipped by 0 bases and J by 0 bases, with 10 bases between them.